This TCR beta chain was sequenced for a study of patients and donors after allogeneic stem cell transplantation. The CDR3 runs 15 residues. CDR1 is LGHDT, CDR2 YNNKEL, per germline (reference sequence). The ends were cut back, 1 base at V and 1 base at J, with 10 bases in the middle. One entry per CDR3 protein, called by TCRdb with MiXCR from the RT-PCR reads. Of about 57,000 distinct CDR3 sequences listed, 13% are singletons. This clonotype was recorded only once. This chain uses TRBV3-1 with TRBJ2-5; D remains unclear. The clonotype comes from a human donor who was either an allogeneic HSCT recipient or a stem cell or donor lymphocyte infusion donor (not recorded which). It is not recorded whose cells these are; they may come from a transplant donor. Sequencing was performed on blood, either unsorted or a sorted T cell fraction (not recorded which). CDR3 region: CASSQAGISQETQYF. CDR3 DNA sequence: TGTGCCAGCAGCCAAGCTGGTATCAGCCAAGAGACCCAGTACTTC.